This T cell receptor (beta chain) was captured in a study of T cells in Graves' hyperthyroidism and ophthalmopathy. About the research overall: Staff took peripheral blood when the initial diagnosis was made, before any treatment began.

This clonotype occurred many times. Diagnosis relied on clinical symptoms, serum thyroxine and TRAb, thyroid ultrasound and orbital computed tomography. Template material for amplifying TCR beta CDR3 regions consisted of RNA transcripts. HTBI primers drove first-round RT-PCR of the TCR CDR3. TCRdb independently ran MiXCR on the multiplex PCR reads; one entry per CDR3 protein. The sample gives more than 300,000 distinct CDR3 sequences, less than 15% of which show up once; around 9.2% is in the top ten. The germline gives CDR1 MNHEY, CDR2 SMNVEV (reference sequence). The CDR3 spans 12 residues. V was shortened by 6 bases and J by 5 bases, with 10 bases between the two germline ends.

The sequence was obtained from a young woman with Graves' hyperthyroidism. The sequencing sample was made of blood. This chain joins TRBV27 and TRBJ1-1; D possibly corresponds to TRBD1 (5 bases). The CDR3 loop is CASRSGGTEAFF. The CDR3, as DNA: TGTGCCAGCAGGTCCGGGGGAACTGAAGCTTTCTTT.